Below are 15 T cell receptor beta chains sequenced from a single sample in a study of T-cell memory formation after mild COVID-19 (dated by TCRdb to 2020 to 2023). Library preparation employed 5' RACE. This sample was sequenced with an Illumina NovaSeq 6000. TCRdb reran the public reads through fastp at Q25 and MiXCR, keeping productive beta chains. Rows merge per CDR3 protein into single entries with the most common DNA and genes. This sample lists about 82,000 distinct CDR3 sequences; 10% to 15% were detected once. Roughly a quarter of the sample belongs to the ten largest clones. The material sequenced was PBMCs or a T cell subset sorted from them (not recorded which). Every receptor here comes from an adult woman who had mild COVID-19 (a few samples of this study predate the infection). The sample titles of this study are shuffled in the database, so cell type and time point are left out; the donor was told from shared clones.

V and J are TRBV6-5 and TRBJ2-1; 12 nucleotides match TRBD2. The CDR3 runs 17 residues. The germline V gene has CDR1 MNHEY and CDR2 SVGAGI. After removal of 5 bases from V and 3 bases from J, the junction contained 8 bases not matched to a gene. CDR3 DNA sequence: TGTGCCAGCAGTCCTTCAAGGACTAGCGGGATCTACAATGAGCAGTTCTTC. Protein product: CASSPSRTSGIYNEQFF.

This sequence joins TRBV9 and TRBJ2-1; 7 bases are a match to TRBD1. Germline CDR1 and CDR2: SGDLS and YYNGEE. The CDR3 is made up of 14 amino acids. Losses at the gene ends were 2 bases for V and 8 bases for J; bases not matched to a gene: 7. CDR3 DNA sequence: TGTGCCAGCAGCGTTCCCTCAGGGGGAGATGAGCAGTTCTTC. Protein sequence: CASSVPSGGDEQFF.

This clonotype was found once. This chain connects TRBV7-2 to TRBJ2-1; no clear D. Germline assignment: CDR1 SGHTA and CDR2 FQGNSA. Trimming took 4 bases from V and 9 from J, leaving 10 bases between them. The CDR3 length is 12 residues. The chain's CDR3 is CASSSQGIEQFF. CDR3 coding DNA: TGTGCCAGCAGCTCCCAAGGAATTGAGCAGTTCTTC.

This clonotype appeared a few times. The chain carries TRBV11-2 and TRBJ2-7, with 9 bases fitting TRBD1. Germline CDR1 SGHAT, CDR2 FQNNGV. CDR3 size: 14 residues. J was trimmed by 3 bases and V by 5 bases; bases with no gene match: 5. The CDR3 loop is CASSAGQGLYEQYF. The CDR3 coding sequence is TGTGCCAGCAGCGCGGGACAGGGCCTCTACGAGCAGTACTTC.

This clonotype was picked up a small number of times. V usage is TRBV20-1 and J usage is TRBJ2-7; D call uncertain. Per germline, CDR1 DFQATT and CDR2 SNEGSKA (reference sequence). This CDR3 contains 17 residues. The germline V and J ends were trimmed by 0 bases and 0 bases, with 18 bases remaining between them. Here the CDR3 reads CSARDRHTVVSSYEQYF. DNA for the CDR3: TGCAGTGCTAGAGATCGCCACACAGTTGTGAGCTCCTACGAGCAGTACTTC.

The rearrangement joins TRBV7-9 to TRBJ1-2, with D perhaps TRBD1 (5 bases). The CDR3 has 16 amino acids. Trimming removed 6 bases from V and 4 bases from J, with 21 bases in between. The germline CDR1 and CDR2 sequences are SEHNR and FQNEAQ (reference sequence). The CDR3 spells CASSPMGGTPPYGYTF. CDR3 in DNA: TGTGCCAGCAGTCCCATGGGAGGGACTCCCCCCTATGGCTACACCTTC.

The rearrangement joins TRBV30 to TRBJ2-7; 7 bases are a match to TRBD1. With V trimmed by 6 bases and J by 5 bases, 16 bases remained unmatched. The CDR3 is made up of 15 amino acids. From germline, CDR1 is GTSNPN and CDR2 SVGIG (reference sequence). The CDR3 here is CACKVLDRFGDEQYF. CDR3 in DNA: TGTGCCTGCAAAGTTTTGGACAGGTTTGGCGACGAGCAGTACTTC.

This clonotype was recorded a few times. The V and J genes are TRBV3-1 and TRBJ2-7; D gene uncertain. This CDR3 has 13 amino acids. Germline lookup yields CDR1 LGHDT and CDR2 YNNKEL (reference sequence). Trimming cost V 10 bases and J 0 bases, with 13 bases left between them. For the CDR3, the DNA is TGTGCCACCTCCAAGACGGCCTCCTACGAGCAGTACTTC. Its translation is CATSKTASYEQYF.

This clonotype is medium-sized (0.01 to 0.1%) within its sample. The V call is TRBV12-3 or TRBV12-4, the J call TRBJ2-1, with D perhaps TRBD1 (6 bases). V was cut by 4 bases and J by 9 bases, with 13 bases left in between. The CDR3 covers 13 residues. The DNA for the CDR3 is TGTGCCAGCAGTTCACAGGGCGGAGGTGAGCAGTTCTTC. Its protein is CASSSQGGGEQFF.

The CDR3 nucleotides read TGTGCCAGCAGCTTGCCCGAGGAAGAACTCTCTAACTATGGCTACACCTTC. Protein sequence: CASSLPEEELSNYGYTF. This chain connects TRBV5-4 to TRBJ1-2; D is unclear. This CDR3 has 17 amino acids. CDR1 is SGHNT and CDR2 is YYREEE in the germline V gene (reference sequence). Between the trimmed V and J ends, which lost 1 base and 0 bases, there was a span of 16 bases.

This clonotype showed up just a few times. The rearrangement joins TRBV5-6 to TRBJ2-1; possible D gene TRBD2, 5 bases. The CDR3 is made up of 15 amino acids. Germline lookup yields CDR1 SGHDT and CDR2 YYEEEE. V gave up 0 bases and J gave up 0 bases, with 7 bases separating them. The CDR3 region is CASSLDRDSYNEQFF. The CDR3 DNA is TGTGCCAGCAGCTTGGACCGGGACTCCTACAATGAGCAGTTCTTC.

This clonotype was seen a few times. The rearrangement uses TRBV7-9 and TRBJ2-7, with 12 bases aligning to TRBD2. This CDR3 region has 13 residues. The germline CDR1 and CDR2 sequences are SEHNR and FQNEAQ (reference sequence). Trimming removed 11 bases from V and 3 bases from J; junction bases left unmatched: 5. The CDR3 DNA follows: TGTGCCTCTCGGACTAGCGGGATCTACGAGCAGTACTTC. Its protein is CASRTSGIYEQYF.

Ten or more counts support this clonotype. The chain links TRBV4-2 to TRBJ2-3; 7 nucleotides align to TRBD2. Germline V lookup: CDR1 LGHNA, CDR2 YNFKEQ. CDR3 length: 16 residues. Trimming at V came to 1 base and at J to 6 bases, leaving 10 bases not matched to a gene. CDR3: CASSQGYLAATDTQYF. DNA for the CDR3: TGTGCCAGCAGCCAAGGCTATCTAGCGGCGACCGATACGCAGTATTTT.

This clonotype turned up a few times. The chain employs TRBV24-1 and TRBJ2-5; 9 positions agree with TRBD1. Germline V gives CDR1 KGHDR, CDR2 SFDVKD. Germline trimming cut 5 bases from V and 5 bases from J; bases unmatched to any gene: 5. This CDR3 is 14 amino acids long. The CDR3 nucleotides read TGTGCCACCAGTGCGGGACAGGGAGGGGAGACCCAGTACTTC. It encodes CATSAGQGGETQYF.

This clonotype was observed a few times. This chain connects TRBV9 to TRBJ2-3; D is undetermined. Between the trimmed V and J ends, which lost 6 bases and 2 bases, there was a span of 13 bases. The germline gives CDR1 SGDLS, CDR2 YYNGEE. This CDR3 region has 14 residues. The CDR3 nucleotides read TGTGCCAGCACCACAGACGGGTACACAGATACGCAGTATTTT. Residues: CASTTDGYTDTQYF.